This T cell receptor beta chain emerged from a study of persistence of HIV-infected CD4 T cells. Study findings and constraints: Degenerate expanded CDR3beta sequences were enriched among CMV- and Gag-responding cells. Proviral oligoclonality tracked with TCR oligoclonality within the same sorted cells.

Cells were stimulated with overlapping HIV-1 Gag 15-mer peptides. Sorted nonresponding memory CD4+ T cells were CD40L-negative, CD69-negative, CD45RO-high. Of note for this clone: Its antigen is not known.

Germline-derived CDR1 and CDR2 are SGHVS and FQNEAQ. The ends were cut back, 1 base at V and 1 base at J, with 8 bases in the middle. The CDR3 sequence is 15 residues long. The immunoSEQ assay was version 4, run in survey mode. Each sample used up to about 1 ug genomic DNA diluted to around 9.5 ng/uL. Profiled with immunoSEQ multiplex PCR; TCRdb holds only in-frame clones, not every one. This table holds approximately 35,000 clones, 75% to 90% found once. This clonotype was sampled from an adult with HIV. The donor label of this sample is uncertain. The V gene is TRBV7-8, the J gene TRBJ2-1; D unclear. The specimen was cultured CD4+ T cells from PBMCs, collected from a patient who received antiretroviral therapy. As DNA, the CDR3 is TGTGCCAGCAGCTTAGATCCGGGTTCCTACAATGAGCAGTTCTTC. This gives the protein CASSLDPGSYNEQFF.